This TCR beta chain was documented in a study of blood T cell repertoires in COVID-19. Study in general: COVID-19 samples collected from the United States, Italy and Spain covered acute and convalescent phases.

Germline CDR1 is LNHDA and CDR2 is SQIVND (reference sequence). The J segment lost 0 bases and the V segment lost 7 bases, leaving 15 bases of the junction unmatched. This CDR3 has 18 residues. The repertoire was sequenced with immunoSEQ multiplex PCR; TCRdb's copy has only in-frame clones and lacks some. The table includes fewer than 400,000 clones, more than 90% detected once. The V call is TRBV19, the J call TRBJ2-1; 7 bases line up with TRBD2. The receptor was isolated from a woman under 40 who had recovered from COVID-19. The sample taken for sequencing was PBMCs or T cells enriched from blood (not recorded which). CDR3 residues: CASIKGGSTLSSYNEQFF. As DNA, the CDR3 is TGTGCCAGTATAAAGGGCGGGAGTACCTTGAGCTCCTACAATGAGCAGTTCTTC. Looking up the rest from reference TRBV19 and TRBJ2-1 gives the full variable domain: DGGITQSPKYLFRKEGQNVTLSCEQNLNHDAMYWYRQDPGQGLRLIYYSQIVNDFQKGDIAEGYSVSREKKESFPLTVTSAQKNPTAFYLCASIKGGSTLSSYNEQFFGPGTRLTVL.